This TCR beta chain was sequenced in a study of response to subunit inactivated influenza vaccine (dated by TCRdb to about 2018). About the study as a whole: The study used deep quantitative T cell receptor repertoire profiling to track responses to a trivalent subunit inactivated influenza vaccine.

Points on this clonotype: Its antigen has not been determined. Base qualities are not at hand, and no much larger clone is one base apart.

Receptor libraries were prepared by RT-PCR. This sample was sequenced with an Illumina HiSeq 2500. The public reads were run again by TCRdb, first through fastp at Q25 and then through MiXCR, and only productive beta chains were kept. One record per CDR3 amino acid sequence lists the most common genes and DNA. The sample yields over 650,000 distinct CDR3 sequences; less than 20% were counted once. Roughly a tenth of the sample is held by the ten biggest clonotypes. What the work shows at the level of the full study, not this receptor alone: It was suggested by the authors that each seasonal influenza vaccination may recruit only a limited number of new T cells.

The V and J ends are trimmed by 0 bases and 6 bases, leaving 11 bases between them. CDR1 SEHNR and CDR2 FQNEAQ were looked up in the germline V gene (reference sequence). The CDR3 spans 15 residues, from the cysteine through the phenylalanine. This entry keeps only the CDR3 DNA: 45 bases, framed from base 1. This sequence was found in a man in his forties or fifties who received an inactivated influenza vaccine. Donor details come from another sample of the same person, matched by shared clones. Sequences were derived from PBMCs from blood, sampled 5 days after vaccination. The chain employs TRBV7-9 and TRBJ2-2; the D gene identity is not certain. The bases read TGTGCCAGCAGCTTAGCAGGGATTGATGCCGGGGAGCTGTTTTTT. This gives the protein CASSLAGIDAGELFF.